These 24 T cell receptor beta chains were all obtained from the same sample, sequenced in a study of cytomegalovirus exposure and HLA in healthy donors. The PCR contained 60 Vbeta and 13 Jbeta primers. TCRdb keeps only in-frame clones here, not all; method: immunoSEQ multiplex PCR. This sample has some 150,000 clones, with roughly 80% found just once. Sequences were obtained from PBMCs. The receptors come from a female donor in good health and CMV-seronegative.

This clone was seen only once. The chain carries TRBV5-4 and TRBJ2-5; weak D call: TRBD1 (5 bases). The J call is uncertain, as TRBJ2-7 better fits the DNA end. The CDR3 sequence is 16 residues long. CDR1 and CDR2 (germline): SGHNT, YYREEE (reference sequence). Written as DNA, the CDR3 is TGTGCCAGCAGCCCCGGCGGAGAACGGACAAATTACGAGCAGTACTTC. This gives the protein CASSPGGERTNYEQYF.

In this sample, this clone turned up once. The chain uses TRBV18 and TRBJ1-2, with D possibly TRBD1 on 5 matching bases. The CDR3 extends over 13 amino acids. Looked up from germline, CDR1 is KGHSH and CDR2 is LQKENI. The V end was cut by 4 bases, the J end by 8 bases, with 14 bases between. CDR3 DNA sequence: TGTGCCAGCTCACTCTCAGGGTATGAGGGCTACACCTTC. Translated: CASSLSGYEGYTF. Variable domain in full (rest from reference TRBV18 and TRBJ1-2): NAGVMQNPRHLVRRRGQEARLRCSPMKGHSHVYWYRQLPEEGLKFMVYLQKENIIDESGMPKERFSAEFPKEGPSILRIQQVVRGDSAAYFCASSLSGYEGYTFGSGTRLTVV.

J is TRBJ1-2 and V is TRBV14, with 8 bases fitting TRBD1. After removal of 3 bases from V and 2 bases from J, the junction contained 2 bases not matched to a gene. The CDR3 has 14 amino acids. The germline V gene encodes CDR1 SGHDN and CDR2 FVKESK. CDR3 protein: CASSQTGENYGYTF. Here the CDR3 DNA reads TGTGCCAGCAGCCAGACAGGGGAAAACTATGGCTACACCTTC.

J is TRBJ1-1 and V is TRBV5-1; D gene uncertain. V dropped 0 bases and J dropped 0 bases, with 9 bases sitting between them. The germline V gene encodes CDR1 SGHRS and CDR2 YFSETQ. This CDR3 is built from 15 residues. The CDR3 coding sequence is TGCGCCAGCAGCTTGGCCTCCACAGTGAACACTGAAGCTTTCTTT. Its translation is CASSLASTVNTEAFF. Using reference TRBV5-1 and TRBJ1-1 for the parts outside the CDR3, the full variable domain is KAGVTQTPRYLIKTRGQQVTLSCSPISGHRSVSWYQQTPGQGLQFLFEYFSETQRNKGNFPGRFSGRQFSNSRSEMNVSTLELGDSALYLCASSLASTVNTEAFFGQGTRLTVV.

Concerning this clone itself: Germline is not matched at one junction end, which may reflect a read error. The chain joins TRBV7-9 to TRBJ2-7, with TRBD1 identical over 9 bases. This CDR3 is built from 12 residues. Germline-derived CDR1 and CDR2 are SEHNR and FQNEAQ (reference sequence). CDR3 residues: CASSEDPGQGHF. Written as DNA, the CDR3 is TGTGCCAGCAGCGAGGATCCGGGACAGGGACACTTC.

The chain carries TRBV2 and TRBJ2-7, with 10 bases identical to TRBD1. V was pared by 6 bases and J by 3 bases, with 11 bases of the junction left unmatched. Germline values: CDR1 SNHLY, CDR2 FYNNEI. The CDR3 is made up of 16 amino acids. This chain's CDR3 is CASSGPGQGTIYEQYF. In DNA, the CDR3 is TGTGCCAGCAGCGGTCCGGGACAGGGGACAATCTACGAGCAGTACTTC.

The chain carries TRBV27 and TRBJ2-2; 8 bases are shared with TRBD1. The CDR3 runs to 16 residues. The V gene end was trimmed by 5 bases and the J gene end by 4 bases; junction bases not matched to a gene: 9. From germline, CDR1 is MNHEY and CDR2 SMNVEV (reference sequence). The CDR3 DNA is TGTGCCAGCAGTGAAGTGACAGGGGCAAGCACCGGGGAGCTGTTTTTT. It codes for CASSEVTGASTGELFF.

The gene calls are TRBV15 and TRBJ2-5; 7 bases align to TRBD2. The trim removed 3 bases at V and 2 bases at J, leaving 6 bases unmatched. CDR3 length: 15 amino acids. Germline V gene sequence: CDR1 LNHNV, CDR2 YYDKDF (reference sequence). The CDR3 sequence: CATSSGGTAQETQYF. CDR3 in DNA: TGTGCCACCAGCAGCGGGGGGACTGCTCAAGAGACCCAGTACTTC.

This chain joins TRBV6-1 and TRBJ2-1; D uncertain. Germline CDR1 MNHNS, CDR2 SASEGT. V lost 6 bases and J 10 bases, leaving 10 bases between the germline ends. The CDR3 is 11 residues long. CDR3 nucleotides: TGTGCCAGCAGCCCCCTAACGGAGCAGTTCTTC. Its protein product is CASSPLTEQFF.

J is TRBJ2-1 and V is TRBV5-8; TRBD1 is a possible D gene (7 bases). CDR3 length: 16 residues. Per germline, CDR1 SGHTS and CDR2 YDEGEE. Between the trimmed V and J ends, which lost 4 bases and 7 bases, there was a span of 21 bases. The CDR3 is CASSIGNDREVNEQFF. CDR3 DNA: TGTGCCAGCAGCATTGGGAACGACAGGGAGGTGAATGAGCAGTTCTTC. Full variable domain (missing parts from reference TRBV5-8 and TRBJ2-1): EAGVTQSPTHLIKTRGQQATLRCSPISGHTSVYWYQQALGLGLQFLLWYDEGEERNRGNFPPRFSGRQFPNYSSELNVNALELEDSALYLCASSIGNDREVNEQFFGPGTRLTVL.

V gene TRBV6-6 combines with J gene TRBJ2-1; 8 positions match TRBD2. The trim removed 7 bases at V and 4 bases at J, leaving 9 bases unmatched. CDR3 length equals 15 residues. Germline CDR1 and CDR2: MNHNY and SVGAGI (reference sequence). CDR3 DNA: TGTGCCAGCACCCCTATGACTAGCGCTTACAATGAGCAGTTCTTC. Translation gives CASTPMTSAYNEQFF.

The rearrangement joins TRBV13 to TRBJ1-1, with a tentative D call TRBD1 (6 bases). V was cut by 1 base and J by 6 bases, with 6 bases left in between. The CDR3 spans 12 residues. Germline CDR1 PRHDT, CDR2 FYEKMQ (reference sequence). CDR3: CASSLAGAEAFF. The CDR3 bases are TGTGCCAGCAGCTTAGCAGGGGCTGAAGCTTTCTTT.

This clone appeared a single time. The chain combines TRBV9 with TRBJ2-1, with 14 bases aligning to TRBD2. The J segment lost 7 bases and the V segment lost 4 bases, leaving 19 bases of the junction unmatched. Germline CDR1 reads SGDLS; CDR2 reads YYNGEE. This CDR3 has 20 amino acids. The CDR3 is CASSRRGGLAGDRSGNEQFF. The CDR3 DNA sequence: TGTGCCAGCAGCCGAAGGGGGGGACTAGCGGGAGATAGAAGTGGGAATGAGCAGTTCTTC.

This chain links TRBV10-3 with TRBJ2-2, with D possibly being TRBD1 (6 bases). Germline V gene sequence: CDR1 ENHRY, CDR2 SYGVKD. Trimming left V 6 bases short and J 6 bases short, with 8 bases between. CDR3 size: 12 residues. The CDR3 loop is CAIRQGAGELFF. DNA of the CDR3: TGTGCCATCAGACAGGGAGCCGGGGAGCTGTTTTTT.

In its sample, this clone was seen once. The CDR3 nucleotides read TGTGCCATCAGGACACAGGGGATGAACACTGAAGCTTTCTTT. Translation: CAIRTQGMNTEAFF. The V call is TRBV6-5, the J call TRBJ1-1; 7 bases agree with TRBD1. The junction had 8 bases not matched to a gene; V was cut back by 10 bases and J by 0 bases. The CDR3 is 14 residues long. Germline values: CDR1 MNHEY, CDR2 SVGAGI.

This chain connects TRBV11-3 to TRBJ2-3; 9 bases line up with TRBD2. CDR1 is SGHNT and CDR2 is YENEEA in the germline V gene. V gave up 6 bases and J gave up 2 bases; unmatched junction bases: 6. CDR3 length equals 15 residues. The CDR3 bases are TGTGCCAGCAGTCCAAGCGGGGGGAACACAGATACGCAGTATTTT. It encodes CASSPSGGNTDTQYF.

V gene TRBV5-6 combines with J gene TRBJ2-1, with TRBD2 matching over 10 bases. The CDR3 extends over 17 amino acids. The junction had 9 bases not matched to a gene; V was cut back by 4 bases and J by 2 bases. CDR1 and CDR2 (germline): SGHDT, YYEEEE. This CDR3 reads CASSTRPGLATYNEQFF. The CDR3 DNA sequence: TGTGCCAGCAGCACCCGCCCGGGACTAGCGACCTACAATGAGCAGTTCTTC.

The V call is TRBV18, the J call TRBJ1-5; the D is unclear. From germline, CDR1 is KGHSH and CDR2 LQKENI. The CDR3 loop spans 14 amino acids. Deletions cut 2 bases from V and 5 bases from J, with 10 bases between. The CDR3 nucleotides read TGTGCCAGCTCACCAGATTCGGGGTATCAGCCCCAGCATTTT. Protein: CASSPDSGYQPQHF.

The V gene is TRBV6-1, the J gene TRBJ2-1; tentatively, D is TRBD2 (5 bases). V was trimmed by 7 bases and J by 5 bases, leaving 18 bases between them. This CDR3 contains 15 residues. Looked up from germline, CDR1 is MNHNS and CDR2 is SASEGT. CDR3 sequence: CASIGGNSHDNEQFF. As DNA, the CDR3 is TGTGCCAGCATTGGAGGCAACTCCCATGACAATGAGCAGTTCTTC.

The chain is built from TRBV18 and TRBJ1-2, with D possibly matching TRBD1 (5 bases). The CDR3 loop spans 13 amino acids. Germline V CDR1 and CDR2: KGHSH, LQKENI. The ends were cut back, 0 bases at V and 8 bases at J, with 10 bases in the middle. The CDR3 nucleotides read TGTGCCAGCTCACCACCCAGGGAGGGCGGCTACACCTTC. Amino acids: CASSPPREGGYTF.

V is TRBV6-5 and J is TRBJ2-1; 13 bases are shared with TRBD2. The germline V gene has CDR1 MNHEY and CDR2 SVGAGI. The V and J ends lost 4 bases and 12 bases, in that order; junction bases with no gene match: 9. This CDR3 has 15 residues. This CDR3 reads CASSLTSGGPRAQFF. In nucleotides, the CDR3 is TGTGCCAGCAGTTTGACTAGCGGGGGGCCCAGAGCGCAGTTCTTC.

This clone was recorded once. The chain combines TRBV21-1 with TRBJ1-4. TRBV21-1 is reported as a pseudogene. The length of the CDR3 is 17 residues. For the CDR3, the DNA is TGTGCCAGCAGCAAAGACGGAGGGCACTGGGGTTGGGAAAAACTGTTTTTT. Translation gives CASSKDGGHWGWEKLFF.

The V gene is TRBV18, the J gene TRBJ1-2, with 8 bases matching TRBD1. Germline V gives CDR1 KGHSH, CDR2 LQKENI. The junction had 5 bases not matched to a gene; V was cut back by 3 bases and J by 5 bases. The CDR3 is made up of 14 amino acids. The CDR3, as DNA: TGTGCCAGCTCACCGGACAGGGAAAGGTATGGCTACACCTTC. It is translated as CASSPDRERYGYTF.

The CDR3 sequence is CASRQGFGQPQHF. The CDR3 nucleotides are TGTGCCAGCCGACAGGGGTTTGGTCAGCCCCAGCATTTT. V usage is TRBV6-5 and J usage is TRBJ1-5, with 8 bases lining up with TRBD1. Germline CDR1 and CDR2: MNHEY and SVGAGI. CDR3 length: 13 amino acids. After removal of 8 bases from V and 6 bases from J, the junction contained 6 bases not matched to a gene.